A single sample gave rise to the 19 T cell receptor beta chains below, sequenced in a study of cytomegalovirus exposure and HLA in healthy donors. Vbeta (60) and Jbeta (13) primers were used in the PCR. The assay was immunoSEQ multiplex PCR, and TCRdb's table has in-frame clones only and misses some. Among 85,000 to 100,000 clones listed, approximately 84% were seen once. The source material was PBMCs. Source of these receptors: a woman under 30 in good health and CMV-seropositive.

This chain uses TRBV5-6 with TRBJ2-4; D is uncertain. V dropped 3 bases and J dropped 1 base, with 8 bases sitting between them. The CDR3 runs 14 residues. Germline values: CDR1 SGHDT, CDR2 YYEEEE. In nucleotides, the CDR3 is TGTGCCAGCAGCTCCGGTCTGGCCAAAAACATTCAGTACTTC. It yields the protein CASSSGLAKNIQYF.

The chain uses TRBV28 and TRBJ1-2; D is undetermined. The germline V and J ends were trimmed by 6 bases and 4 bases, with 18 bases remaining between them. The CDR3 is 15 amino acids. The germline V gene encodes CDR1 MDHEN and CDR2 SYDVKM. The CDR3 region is CASSEIPLVTYGYTF. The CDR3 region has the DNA TGTGCCAGCAGCGAGATTCCCCTAGTCACCTATGGCTACACCTTC.

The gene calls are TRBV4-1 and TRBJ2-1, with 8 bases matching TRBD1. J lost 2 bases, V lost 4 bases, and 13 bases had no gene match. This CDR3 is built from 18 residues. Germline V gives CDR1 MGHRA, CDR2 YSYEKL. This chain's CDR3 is CASSPRPQDRATYNEQFF. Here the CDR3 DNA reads TGCGCCAGCAGCCCTCGCCCACAGGACAGGGCCACCTACAATGAGCAGTTCTTC.

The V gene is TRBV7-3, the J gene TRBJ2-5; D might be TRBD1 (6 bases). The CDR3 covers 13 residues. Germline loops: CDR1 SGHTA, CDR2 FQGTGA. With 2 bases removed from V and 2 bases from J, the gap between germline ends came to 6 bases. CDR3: CASSLGQQETQYF. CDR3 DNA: TGTGCCAGCAGCTTAGGACAGCAAGAGACCCAGTACTTC.

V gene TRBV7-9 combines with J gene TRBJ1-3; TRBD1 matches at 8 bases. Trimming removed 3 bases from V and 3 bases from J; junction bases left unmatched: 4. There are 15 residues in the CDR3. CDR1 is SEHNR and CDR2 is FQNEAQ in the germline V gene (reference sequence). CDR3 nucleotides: TGTGCCAGCAGCTTTCCAGGGGGCGTTGGAAACACCATATATTTT. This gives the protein CASSFPGGVGNTIYF. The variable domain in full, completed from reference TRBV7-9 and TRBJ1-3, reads DTGVSQNPRHKITKRGQNVTFRCDPISEHNRLYWYRQTLGQGPEFLTYFQNEAQLEKSRLLSDRFSAERPKGSFSTLEIQRTEQGDSAMYLCASSFPGGVGNTIYFGEGSWLTVV.

The CDR3 DNA follows: TGTGCCAGCAACCGTATGGACAGGAACATTCAGTACTTC. It encodes CASNRMDRNIQYF. V and J are TRBV28 and TRBJ2-4, with 7 bases identical to TRBD1. The CDR3 runs to 13 residues. Per the germline V gene, CDR1 is MDHEN and CDR2 is SYDVKM. The J segment lost 7 bases and the V segment lost 7 bases, leaving 7 bases of the junction unmatched.

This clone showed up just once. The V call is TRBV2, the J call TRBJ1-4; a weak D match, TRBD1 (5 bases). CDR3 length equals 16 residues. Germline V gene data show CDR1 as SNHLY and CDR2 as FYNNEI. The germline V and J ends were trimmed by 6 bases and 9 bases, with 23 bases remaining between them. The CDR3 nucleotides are TGTGCCAGCAGCAGGCAGGGCCCGCGCGCGTCTAAAAAACTGTTTTTT. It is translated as CASSRQGPRASKKLFF.

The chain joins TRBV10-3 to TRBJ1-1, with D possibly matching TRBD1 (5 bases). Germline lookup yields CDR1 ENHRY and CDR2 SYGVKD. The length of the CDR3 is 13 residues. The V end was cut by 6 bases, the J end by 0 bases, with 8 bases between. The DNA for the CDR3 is TGTGCCATCAGGACAGCCATGAACACTGAAGCTTTCTTT. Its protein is CAIRTAMNTEAFF.

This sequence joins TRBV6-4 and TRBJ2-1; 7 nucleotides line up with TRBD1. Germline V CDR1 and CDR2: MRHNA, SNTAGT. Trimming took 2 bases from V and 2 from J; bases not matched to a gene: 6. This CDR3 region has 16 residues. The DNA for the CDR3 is TGTGCCAGCAGTGACACCGGGACAGTTACCTACAATGAGCAGTTCTTC. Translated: CASSDTGTVTYNEQFF.

Here the CDR3 reads CASSQGGQGGHPQHF. In nucleotides, the CDR3 is TGTGCCAGCAGCCAGGGGGGACAGGGAGGCCACCCCCAGCATTTT. V is TRBV28 and J is TRBJ1-5; TRBD1 agrees at 9 bases. Germline CDR1 MDHEN, CDR2 SYDVKM. V lost 6 bases, J lost 10 bases, and 13 bases stayed unmatched. The CDR3 is made up of 15 amino acids.

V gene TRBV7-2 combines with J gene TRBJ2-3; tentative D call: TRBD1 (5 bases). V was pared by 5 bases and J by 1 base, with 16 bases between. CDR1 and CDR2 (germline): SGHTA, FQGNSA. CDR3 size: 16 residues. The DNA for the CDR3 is TGTGCCAGCAGCAACCGACCCCCAGGGCGCACAGATACGCAGTATTTT. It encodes CASSNRPPGRTDTQYF.

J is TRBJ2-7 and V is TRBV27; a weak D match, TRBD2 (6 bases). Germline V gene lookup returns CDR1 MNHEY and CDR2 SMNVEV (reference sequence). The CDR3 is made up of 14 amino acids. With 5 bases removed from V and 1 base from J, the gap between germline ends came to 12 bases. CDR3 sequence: CASSPFSGSYEQYF. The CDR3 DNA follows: TGTGCCAGCAGTCCTTTTAGCGGTTCCTACGAGCAGTACTTC.

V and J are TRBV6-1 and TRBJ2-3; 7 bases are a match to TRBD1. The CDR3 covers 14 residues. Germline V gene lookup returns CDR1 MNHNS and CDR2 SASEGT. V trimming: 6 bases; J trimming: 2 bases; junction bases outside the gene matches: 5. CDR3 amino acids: CASRTRGNTDTQYF. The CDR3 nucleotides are TGTGCCAGCAGGACCAGGGGGAACACAGATACGCAGTATTTT.

As DNA, the CDR3 is TGTGCCAGTAGCCCCACTAGTAGCACAGATACGCAGTATTTT. Translation gives CASSPTSSTDTQYF. J is TRBJ2-3 and V is TRBV19; tentative D call: TRBD2 (5 bases). CDR1 and CDR2 (germline): LNHDA, SQIVND (reference sequence). The V and J ends lost 6 bases and 0 bases respectively, with 10 bases between them. There are 14 residues in the CDR3.

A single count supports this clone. The CDR3 spells CASSYSKQSANSPLHF. The CDR3 nucleotides read TGTGCCAGCAGTTACTCGAAGCAGAGCGCTAATTCACCCCTCCACTTT. The chain has TRBV6-5 and TRBJ1-6, with D uncertain. The CDR3 totals 16 residues. Germline values: CDR1 MNHEY, CDR2 SVGAGI. The V end lost 0 bases, the J end lost 6 bases, and 12 bases lay between the germline ends.

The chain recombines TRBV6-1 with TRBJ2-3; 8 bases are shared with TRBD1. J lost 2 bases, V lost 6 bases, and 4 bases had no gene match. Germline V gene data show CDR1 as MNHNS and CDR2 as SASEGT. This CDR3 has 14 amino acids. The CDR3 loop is CASRAGQDTDTQYF. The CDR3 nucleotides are TGTGCCAGCAGGGCGGGACAGGACACAGATACGCAGTATTTT.

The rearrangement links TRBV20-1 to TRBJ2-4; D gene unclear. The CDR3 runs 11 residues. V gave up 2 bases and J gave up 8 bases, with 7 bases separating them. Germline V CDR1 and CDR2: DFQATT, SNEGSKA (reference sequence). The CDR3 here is CSARSSYIQYF. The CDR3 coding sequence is TGCAGTGCTAGATCCTCGTACATTCAGTACTTC.

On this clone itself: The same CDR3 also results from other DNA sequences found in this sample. The CDR3 loop is CASSLGQGPYEQYF. CDR3 DNA: TGCGCCAGCAGCCTAGGACAGGGACCCTACGAGCAGTACTTC. The rearrangement uses TRBV5-1 and TRBJ2-7; 8 nucleotides line up with TRBD1. Germline values: CDR1 SGHRS, CDR2 YFSETQ. The CDR3 sequence is 14 residues long. V was pared by 4 bases and J by 2 bases, with 5 bases of the junction left unmatched. Using reference TRBV5-1 and TRBJ2-7 for the parts outside the CDR3, the full variable domain is KAGVTQTPRYLIKTRGQQVTLSCSPISGHRSVSWYQQTPGQGLQFLFEYFSETQRNKGNFPGRFSGRQFSNSRSEMNVSTLELGDSALYLCASSLGQGPYEQYFGPGTRLTVT.

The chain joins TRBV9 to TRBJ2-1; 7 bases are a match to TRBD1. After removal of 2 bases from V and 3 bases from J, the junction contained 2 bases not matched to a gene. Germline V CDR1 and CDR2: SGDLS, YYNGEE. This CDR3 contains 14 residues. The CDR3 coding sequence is TGTGCCAGCAGCGTTAGGACAGGCTACAATGAGCAGTTCTTC. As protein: CASSVRTGYNEQFF. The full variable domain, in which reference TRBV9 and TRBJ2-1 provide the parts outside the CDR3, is DSGVTQTPKHLITATGQRVTLRCSPRSGDLSVYWYQQSLDQGLQFLIQYYNGEERAKGNILERFSAQQFPDLHSELNLSSLELGDSALYFCASSVRTGYNEQFFGPGTRLTVL.